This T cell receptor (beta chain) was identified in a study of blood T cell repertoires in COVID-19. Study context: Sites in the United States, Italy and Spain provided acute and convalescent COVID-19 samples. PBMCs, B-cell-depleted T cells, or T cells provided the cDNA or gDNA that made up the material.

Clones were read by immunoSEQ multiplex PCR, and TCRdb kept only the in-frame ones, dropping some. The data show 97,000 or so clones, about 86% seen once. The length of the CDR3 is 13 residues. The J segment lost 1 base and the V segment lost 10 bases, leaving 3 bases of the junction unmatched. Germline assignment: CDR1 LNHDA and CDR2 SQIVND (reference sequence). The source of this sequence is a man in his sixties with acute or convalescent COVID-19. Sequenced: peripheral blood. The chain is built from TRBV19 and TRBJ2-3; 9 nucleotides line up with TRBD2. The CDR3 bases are TGTGCCATCAGACTAGCGGGCACAGATACGCAGTATTTT. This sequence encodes CAIRLAGTDTQYF.